The clone carrying this T cell receptor beta chain came up a few times. It was from alopecia areata patients that lesional scalp punch biopsies and peripheral blood were collected. This entry comes from a study of CD8+ T cells in alopecia areata. CDR3 length: 14 amino acids. Between the trimmed V and J ends, which lost 8 bases and 6 bases, there was a span of 18 bases. The germline V gene encodes CDR1 MNHEY and CDR2 SVGAGI. The sequencing template was cDNA reverse transcribed from extracted RNA. The data were produced by immunoSEQ multiplex PCR, yet TCRdb's version contains in-frame clones alone and is incomplete. The sample contains 130,000 or so clones, around 45% of which appear only once.

V gene TRBV6-5 combines with J gene TRBJ2-3; D gene unclear. Source material: NKG2D-low CD8+ T cells sorted from blood. The TCR comes from a human donor with alopecia areata. CDR3 sequence reads: CASYPSASADTQYF. Here the CDR3 DNA reads TGTGCCAGCTATCCTAGTGCTTCGGCCGATACGCAGTATTTT.